This T cell receptor beta chain originates from a study of beta chain features in type 1 diabetes. This CDR3 is 12 amino acids long. General study findings and limits: In all four CD4+ subsets, TCRB CDR3 length was significantly, moderately reduced in type 1 diabetes.

This clone was counted at least ten times. Antigen: not known. Since all of the isolated RNA was reverse transcribed, expressed TCRB transcripts were what got sequenced. Clones were sequenced by immunoSEQ multiplex PCR, and TCRdb holds only the in-frame ones, with some missing. The sample includes about 660,000 clones, 11% to 15% of them seen just once. Source material: naive CD4+ T cells from blood. The V and J genes are TRBV21-1 and TRBJ2-3. TRBV21-1 has pseudogene status. The source of this sequence is a man aged 18 to 29 with type 1 diabetes. CDR3: CASRPMEDTQYF. The CDR3 DNA is TGTGCCAGCAGGCCCATGGAAGATACGCAGTATTTT.